The source of this TCR beta chain is a study of technical replicates of blood from several donors. Measured with immunoSEQ multiplex PCR; TCRdb has only the in-frame clones, and not every one. This table holds roughly 80,000 clones, approximately 94% found once. V trimming: 4 bases; J trimming: 6 bases; junction bases outside the gene matches: 10. CDR3 size: 15 residues. The germline gives CDR1 LNHDA, CDR2 SQIVND (reference sequence). The receptor comes from a human donor in good health. V gene TRBV19 combines with J gene TRBJ1-1, with TRBD1 identical over 8 bases. The sequencing input was T cells isolated from PBMCs. The CDR3: CASSTDRGLTPEAFF. In DNA form, the CDR3 reads TGTGCCAGTAGTACCGACAGGGGCTTAACCCCTGAAGCTTTCTTT.